This TCR beta chain emerged from a study of blood T cell repertoires in COVID-19. Looking at the study overall: Samples came from the United States, Italy and Spain, spanning acute and convalescent COVID-19. T cells, B-cell-depleted T cells, or PBMCs supplied cDNA or gDNA.

Participant age was roughly 18 to 100 years, and participants resided in 25 or so US areas. Which cohort a participant joined came from the clinical history participants gave. The protocol was immunoSEQ multiplex PCR, while the TCRdb copy is restricted to in-frame clones and leaves out a portion. Of roughly 400,000 clones in the sample, about 90% are singletons; the top ten hold 1.7%. This clone came up a few times. V was clipped by 5 bases and J by 0 bases, with 10 bases between them. The CDR3 consists of 13 residues. CDR1 GTSNPN and CDR2 SVGIG come from the germline V gene (reference sequence). The chain links TRBV30 to TRBJ1-1; D remains unclear. The source is a woman aged 25 to 39 who had recovered from COVID-19. The sample taken for sequencing was PBMCs or T cells enriched from blood (not recorded which). The CDR3 region is CAWAVALNTEAFF. DNA for the CDR3: TGTGCCTGGGCAGTAGCCCTGAACACTGAAGCTTTCTTT.